These 15 T cell receptor beta chains were all obtained from the same sample, sequenced in a study of shared clonotypes between healthy human individuals. The data were produced by immunoSEQ multiplex PCR, yet TCRdb's version contains in-frame clones alone and is incomplete. The repertoire holds about 510,000 clones, with more than 65% as singletons. The sample consisted of PBMCs. Receptor source: a woman between 40 and 50 years old in good health. Some clones in this sample may be carry-over from other donors' samples.

The rearrangement joins TRBV4-1 to TRBJ2-5; no clear D gene. V dropped 0 bases and J dropped 0 bases, with 17 bases sitting between them. Germline CDR1 MGHRA, CDR2 YSYEKL. The CDR3 covers 18 residues. The CDR3 protein is CASSQEPVFQYNQETQYF. CDR3 DNA: TGCGCCAGCAGCCAAGAACCCGTATTCCAGTACAACCAAGAGACCCAGTACTTC.

V and J are TRBV5-1 and TRBJ2-2, with 8 bases that match TRBD1. J was trimmed by 7 bases and V by 4 bases; bases with no gene match: 6. Germline assignment: CDR1 SGHRS and CDR2 YFSETQ. The CDR3 is made up of 14 amino acids. The CDR3: CASSPGQGVGELFF. Here the CDR3 DNA reads TGCGCCAGCAGCCCCGGACAGGGCGTCGGGGAGCTGTTTTTT.

This rearrangement joins TRBV18 to TRBJ1-1, with 8 bases that match TRBD1. Germline CDR1 KGHSH, CDR2 LQKENI. The CDR3 extends over 17 amino acids. Trimming removed 3 bases from V and 1 base from J; junction bases left unmatched: 10. The CDR3 DNA follows: TGTGCCAGCTCACCTAGCGACAGGGGCGCCCGGAACACTGAAGCTTTCTTT. Translating it yields CASSPSDRGARNTEAFF.

The table lists this clone with a few counts. The J gene is TRBJ1-2, the V gene TRBV18; D possibly corresponds to TRBD1 (6 bases). The CDR3 contains 13 residues. Trimming shortened V by 2 bases and J by 4 bases, and 8 bases separated the two germline ends. Germline CDR1 and CDR2: KGHSH and LQKENI. The CDR3 sequence is CASSPGTFYGYTF. The DNA for the CDR3 is TGTGCCAGCTCACCAGGGACATTCTATGGCTACACCTTC.

The chain has TRBV7-9 and TRBJ2-7; 7 nucleotides agree with TRBD2. The CDR3 has 15 amino acids. Per germline, CDR1 SEHNR and CDR2 FQNEAQ (reference sequence). Unmatched junction bases numbered 9, after V lost 1 base and J lost 6 bases. DNA for the CDR3: TGTGCCAGCAGCTTAGGGGCGGGAGTCGGCTTCGAGCAGTACTTC. It translates to CASSLGAGVGFEQYF.

The gene calls are TRBV9 and TRBJ2-1; tentative D call: TRBD2 (6 bases). The germline V gene encodes CDR1 SGDLS and CDR2 YYNGEE. The V end was cut by 9 bases, the J end by 3 bases, with 13 bases between. The CDR3 consists of 13 residues. The CDR3 sequence is CAIGLACYNEQFF. CDR3 nucleotide sequence: TGTGCCATCGGTCTAGCGTGCTACAATGAGCAGTTCTTC.

This clone was detected a few times. The genes are TRBV30 and TRBJ1-5; D perhaps matches TRBD1 (5 bases). Germline-derived CDR1 and CDR2 are GTSNPN and SVGIG (reference sequence). This CDR3 region has 14 residues. V lost 0 bases, J lost 9 bases, and 15 bases lay in between. CDR3 coding DNA: TGTGCCTGGAGTGTAGGGACCGGAGGTGGGCCCCAGCATTTT. It translates to CAWSVGTGGGPQHF.

The chain joins TRBV5-6 to TRBJ2-7; 10 nucleotides line up with TRBD1. The V segment lost 3 bases and the J segment 5 bases; nucleotides outside the gene matches: 8. The CDR3 extends over 15 amino acids. CDR1 and CDR2 (germline): SGHDT, YYEEEE. For the CDR3, the DNA is TGTGCCAGCAGCTCGGGGACAGGGGAACTGGACGAGCAGTACTTC. This codes for CASSSGTGELDEQYF.

The rearrangement uses TRBV2 and TRBJ2-7; D not certain. Per the germline V gene, CDR1 is SNHLY and CDR2 is FYNNEI. The CDR3 loop spans 12 amino acids. V lost 4 bases and J 6 bases, leaving 10 bases between the germline ends. DNA for the CDR3: TGTGCCAGCAGTGGTCTTACAGTCGAGCAGTACTTC. Translated, it gives CASSGLTVEQYF.

The V gene is TRBV7-9, the J gene TRBJ2-1; D may be TRBD1 or TRBD2 (6 bases each). Trimming left V 5 bases short and J 3 bases short, with 14 bases between. This CDR3 comprises 15 residues. Germline V gives CDR1 SEHNR, CDR2 FQNEAQ (reference sequence). Written as DNA, the CDR3 is TGTGCCAGCAGCGAAAGGGGGGCCCTCTACAATGAGCAGTTCTTC. It codes for CASSERGALYNEQFF.

This chain uses TRBV5-4 with TRBJ1-1; 8 bases match TRBD1. Germline CDR1 is SGHNT and CDR2 is YYREEE (reference sequence). This CDR3 spans 15 amino acids. Losses at the gene ends were 1 base for V and 4 bases for J; bases not matched to a gene: 6. The chain's CDR3 is CASSLFGQGSTEAFF. CDR3 in DNA: TGTGCCAGCAGCTTGTTCGGACAGGGAAGCACTGAAGCTTTCTTT.

To note about this clone: The junction differs from germline at one of its ends, possibly a read error. V usage is TRBV18 and J usage is TRBJ2-5; D is possibly TRBD2 (5 bases). This CDR3 has 14 amino acids. In germline, CDR1 is KGHSH, CDR2 LQKENI. CDR3 DNA sequence: TGTGCCAGCTCCCCACTAGTCTTTCGGGAGACCCAGTACTTC. It translates to CASSPLVFRETQYF.

The rearrangement uses TRBV15 and TRBJ1-4; D is unresolved. CDR1 is LNHNV and CDR2 is YYDKDF in the germline V gene (reference sequence). CDR3 length: 15 amino acids. V was shortened by 0 bases and J by 8 bases, with 13 bases between the two germline ends. DNA of the CDR3: TGTGCCACCAGCAGAGATCCCGGGTTTATAGAAAAACTGTTTTTT. As protein: CATSRDPGFIEKLFF.

V usage is TRBV9 and J usage is TRBJ2-3; 9 nucleotides line up with TRBD2. J lost 1 base, V lost 1 base, and 10 bases had no gene match. Germline CDR1 is SGDLS and CDR2 is YYNGEE. This CDR3 has 18 amino acids. CDR3 in DNA: TGTGCCAGCAGCGTAACGACGTCGCGGGAGGGCCGCACAGATACGCAGTATTTT. This sequence encodes CASSVTTSREGRTDTQYF. The full variable domain, rest sourced from reference TRBV9 and TRBJ2-3, is DSGVTQTPKHLITATGQRVTLRCSPRSGDLSVYWYQQSLDQGLQFLIQYYNGEERAKGNILERFSAQQFPDLHSELNLSSLELGDSALYFCASSVTTSREGRTDTQYFGPGTRLTVL.

The chain couples TRBV18 to TRBJ2-2, with D perhaps TRBD1 (7 bases). Trimming removed 2 bases at V and 2 bases at J, with 15 bases between. The CDR3 is made up of 17 amino acids. Germline CDR1 is KGHSH and CDR2 is LQKENI. CDR3 amino acids: CASSPTSGGSNTGELFF. DNA for the CDR3: TGTGCCAGCTCACCAACCTCAGGGGGGAGCAACACCGGGGAGCTGTTTTTT.